These 20 T cell receptor beta chains share one sample of origin, sequenced in a study of T cells in narcolepsy. Method: immunoSEQ multiplex PCR; TCRdb's copy keeps in-frame clones and lacks some. The sample holds roughly 20,000 clones; roughly 87% are singletons and the top ten take under 2%. The sequencing input was memory (CD45RA-) CD4+ T cells from blood. The receptors were sampled from a human donor in good health.

The rearrangement links TRBV7-7 to TRBJ2-5; 10 bases align to TRBD1. Germline CDR1 SSHAT, CDR2 FNYEAQ (reference sequence). CDR3 length: 14 residues. Trimming at V came to 5 bases and at J to 4 bases, leaving 4 bases not matched to a gene. CDR3 amino acids: CASSPRTGGETQYF. As DNA, the CDR3 is TGTGCCAGCAGCCCGCGGACAGGGGGAGAGACCCAGTACTTC.

J is TRBJ2-7 and V is TRBV27; a weak D match, TRBD1 (5 bases). Trimming stripped 5 bases from V and 11 bases from J, with 16 bases between. The germline CDR1 and CDR2 sequences are MNHEY and SMNVEV (reference sequence). The length of the CDR3 is 12 residues. The CDR3 loop is CASSMTQVPEYF. In nucleotides, the CDR3 is TGTGCCAGCAGTATGACACAGGTTCCCGAGTACTTC.

The chain uses TRBV6-6 and TRBJ1-1, with 7 positions matching TRBD1. Unmatched junction bases numbered 8, after V lost 6 bases and J lost 10 bases. CDR1 MNHNY and CDR2 SVGAGI come from the germline V gene (reference sequence). The CDR3 has 12 amino acids. CDR3 nucleotide sequence: TGTGCCAGCAGGAAGACAGGGAGCAGAGCTTTCTTT. It specifies CASRKTGSRAFF.

The V and J genes are TRBV29-1 and TRBJ1-1; 9 bases line up with TRBD1. In germline, CDR1 is SQVTM, CDR2 ANQGSEA. The CDR3 has 12 amino acids. Trimming at V came to 6 bases and at J to 11 bases, leaving 10 bases not matched to a gene. The chain's CDR3 is CSVTGTGTVAFF. In DNA, the CDR3 is TGCAGCGTAACCGGGACAGGGACCGTCGCTTTCTTT.

The chain is built from TRBV9 and TRBJ2-6; no clear D gene. The CDR3 extends over 13 amino acids. The V and J ends lost 1 base and 2 bases respectively, with 1 base between them. Germline values: CDR1 SGDLS, CDR2 YYNGEE. CDR3 in amino acids: CASSVTGANVLTF. CDR3 nucleotide sequence: TGTGCCAGCAGCGTAACTGGGGCCAACGTCCTGACTTTC.

The chain employs TRBV5-4 and TRBJ1-2; D uncertain. Trimming took 0 bases from V and 0 from J, leaving 6 bases between them. The CDR3 length is 14 residues. The germline V gene has CDR1 SGHNT and CDR2 YYREEE (reference sequence). The chain's CDR3 is CASSLDRSNYGYTF. In DNA, the CDR3 is TGTGCCAGCAGCTTGGACCGATCTAACTATGGCTACACCTTC. The full variable domain, its missing parts supplied by reference TRBV5-4 and TRBJ1-2, is ETGVTQSPTHLIKTRGQQVTLRCSSQSGHNTVSWYQQALGQGPQFIFQYYREEENGRGNFPPRFSGLQFPNYSSELNVNALELDDSALYLCASSLDRSNYGYTFGSGTRLTVV.

The V call is TRBV5-8, the J call TRBJ2-3; D perhaps matches TRBD2 (5 bases). V was clipped by 5 bases and J by 2 bases, with 12 bases between them. Germline loops: CDR1 SGHTS, CDR2 YDEGEE. The CDR3 has 14 amino acids. CDR3 loop: CASRGGKVTDTQYF. The CDR3 DNA reads TGTGCCAGCAGAGGAGGAAAAGTCACAGATACGCAGTATTTT.

This CDR3 reads CASSLGGLAGAGETQYF. As DNA, the CDR3 is TGTGCCAGCAGCTTAGGGGGGCTAGCGGGAGCTGGGGAGACCCAGTACTTC. The chain joins TRBV7-2 to TRBJ2-5; 10 positions match TRBD2. This CDR3 is 17 amino acids long. CDR1 is SGHTA, CDR2 FQGNSA, per germline. J was trimmed by 5 bases and V by 1 base; bases with no gene match: 10.

The chain joins TRBV14 to TRBJ2-7, with D tentatively TRBD2 (6 bases). Germline CDR1 reads SGHDN; CDR2 reads FVKESK. The length of the CDR3 is 15 residues. With 8 bases removed from V and 2 bases from J, the gap between germline ends came to 19 bases. CDR3 bases: TGTGCCAGCGCCCGGGGAGGCAGTTTCCCCTACGAGCAGTACTTC. Translating gives CASARGGSFPYEQYF. Drawing the rest from reference TRBV14 and TRBJ2-7, the complete variable domain is EAGVTQFPSHSVIEKGQTVTLRCDPISGHDNLYWYRRVMGKEIKFLLHFVKESKQDESGMPNNRFLAERTGGTYSTLKVQPAELEDSGVYFCASARGGSFPYEQYFGPGTRLTVT.

The chain links TRBV18 to TRBJ1-2; 12 nucleotides line up with TRBD1. Germline CDR1 and CDR2: KGHSH and LQKENI. This CDR3 has 14 amino acids. V dropped 3 bases and J dropped 8; count of bases not matched to a gene: 4. The DNA of the CDR3 is TGTGCCAGCTCACCGGGACAGGGGGCTGGAGGCTACACCTTC. Its protein product is CASSPGQGAGGYTF.

The chain employs TRBV9 and TRBJ1-1; 8 bases are shared with TRBD1. V trimming: 0 bases; J trimming: 0 bases; junction bases outside the gene matches: 4. The CDR3 loop spans 16 amino acids. CDR1 SGDLS and CDR2 YYNGEE come from the germline V gene. This CDR3 reads CASSVVGQGLNTEAFF. CDR3 coding DNA: TGTGCCAGCAGCGTAGTAGGACAGGGCCTGAACACTGAAGCTTTCTTT.

The chain combines TRBV29-1 with TRBJ1-2, with D perhaps matching TRBD1 (6 bases). CDR3 length: 14 residues. Germline CDR1 SQVTM, CDR2 ANQGSEA. The V and J ends lost 0 bases and 2 bases respectively, with 10 bases between them. CDR3 nucleotides: TGCAGCGTTGAAGATCAACAGGGAAACTATGGCTACACCTTC. It codes for CSVEDQQGNYGYTF.

The chain couples TRBV2 to TRBJ1-1; TRBD1 is a possible D gene (5 bases). Trimming took off 3 bases at V and 5 bases at J, with 13 bases between the two ends. This CDR3 spans 14 amino acids. Germline V gene sequence: CDR1 SNHLY, CDR2 FYNNEI. The CDR3 region is CASSDRAPKTEAFF. The CDR3 nucleotides are TGTGCCAGCAGTGACAGGGCCCCAAAGACTGAAGCTTTCTTT.

V and J are TRBV5-4 and TRBJ2-7; 8 nucleotides align to TRBD2. From germline, CDR1 is SGHNT and CDR2 YYREEE (reference sequence). CDR3 size: 14 residues. The V gene end was trimmed by 1 base and the J gene end by 6 bases; junction bases not matched to a gene: 6. The chain's CDR3 is CASSLRRGDGEQYF. CDR3 nucleotides: TGTGCCAGCAGCTTGAGGCGGGGGGATGGCGAGCAGTACTTC.

The chain is built from TRBV25-1 and TRBJ2-5; TRBD1 agrees at 8 bases. This CDR3 has 15 residues. Germline CDR1 and CDR2: MGHDK and SYGVNS. V lost 0 bases and J lost 5; bases outside the gene matches: 5. The CDR3 spells CASSEYRGPGETQYF. CDR3 DNA: TGTGCCAGCAGTGAATACAGGGGGCCAGGGGAGACCCAGTACTTC.

CDR3 coding DNA: TGTGCCAGCAGTTCCCTCGACAGGGGGGAGACCCAGTACTTC. Protein product: CASSSLDRGETQYF. This rearrangement joins TRBV6-6 to TRBJ2-5; 9 bases are shared with TRBD1. The trim removed 4 bases at V and 5 bases at J, leaving 5 bases unmatched. The CDR3 contains 14 residues. Per germline, CDR1 MNHNY and CDR2 SVGAGI (reference sequence).

V gene TRBV18 combines with J gene TRBJ2-5; 14 bases match TRBD2. Germline loops: CDR1 KGHSH, CDR2 LQKENI. V gave up 6 bases and J gave up 1 base; unmatched junction bases: 1. This CDR3 spans 15 amino acids. Here the CDR3 DNA reads TGTGCCAGCTCGGGGACTAGCGGGGGCCAAGAGACCCAGTACTTC. Translated, it gives CASSGTSGGQETQYF. The entire variable domain, with the rest obtained from reference TRBV18 and TRBJ2-5, is as follows: NAGVMQNPRHLVRRRGQEARLRCSPMKGHSHVYWYRQLPEEGLKFMVYLQKENIIDESGMPKERFSAEFPKEGPSILRIQQVVRGDSAAYFCASSGTSGGQETQYFGPGTRLLVL.

The J gene is TRBJ2-7, the V gene TRBV4-1, with D uncertain. Per germline, CDR1 MGHRA and CDR2 YSYEKL. The CDR3 totals 16 residues. V was cut by 3 bases and J by 6 bases, with 21 bases left in between. The chain's CDR3 is CASSQVDLLFFSEQYF. CDR3 DNA: TGCGCCAGCAGCCAGGTTGACCTCCTTTTCTTTAGCGAGCAGTACTTC.

The chain joins TRBV6-5 to TRBJ1-5; TRBD1 matches 7 bases. CDR3 length: 13 residues. Germline-derived CDR1 and CDR2 are MNHEY and SVGAGI. The ends lost 4 bases at V and 5 bases at J; junction bases unmatched: 2. CDR3 loop: CASSSTGDQPQHF. In nucleotides, the CDR3 is TGTGCCAGCAGTTCCACAGGGGATCAGCCCCAGCATTTT.

The J gene is TRBJ2-5, the V gene TRBV11-2; weak D call: TRBD2 (5 bases). In germline, CDR1 is SGHAT, CDR2 FQNNGV. Deletions cut 2 bases from V and 5 bases from J, with 21 bases between. The CDR3 spans 17 residues. The CDR3 sequence: CASSLRGLLGSGETQYF. CDR3 sequence (DNA): TGTGCCAGCAGCTTAAGAGGGTTGCTGGGCTCTGGGGAGACCCAGTACTTC.